A single sample gave rise to the 21 T cell receptor beta chains below, sequenced in a study of cytomegalovirus exposure and HLA in healthy donors. The PCR used 60 Vbeta and 13 Jbeta primers. This table comes from immunoSEQ multiplex PCR, and its TCRdb copy is limited to in-frame clones, with some not included. Its clone listing holds 150,000 or so clones. Sequenced material: PBMCs. These receptors originate from a woman aged 35 to 49 in good health and CMV-seropositive.

The V and J genes are TRBV5-5 and TRBJ1-5, with TRBD1 identical over 8 bases. The V gene end was trimmed by 3 bases and the J gene end by 3 bases; junction bases not matched to a gene: 11. The germline gives CDR1 SGHKS, CDR2 YYEKEE (reference sequence). This CDR3 region has 17 residues. Written as DNA, the CDR3 is TGTGCCAGCAGCTCGATACCGGGACAGGACCTCAATCAGCCCCAGCATTTT. This gives the protein CASSSIPGQDLNQPQHF. The full variable domain, completed using reference TRBV5-5 and TRBJ1-5, is DAGVTQSPTHLIKTRGQQVTLRCSPISGHKSVSWYQQVLGQGPQFIFQYYEKEERGRGNFPDRFSARQFPNYSSELNVNALLLGDSALYLCASSSIPGQDLNQPQHFGDGTRLSIL.

The chain recombines TRBV15 with TRBJ2-7; 9 bases match TRBD1. The CDR3 extends over 16 amino acids. Germline V gives CDR1 LNHNV, CDR2 YYDKDF (reference sequence). Trimming cost V 1 base and J 3 bases; bases outside gene matches: 7. DNA for the CDR3: TGTGCCACCAGCAGAGCCCGACCGGGACAGGGCTACGAGCAGTACTTC. Amino acid sequence: CATSRARPGQGYEQYF.

The chain combines TRBV29-1 with TRBJ1-2; D is perhaps TRBD1 (5 bases). With 6 bases removed from V and 8 bases from J, the gap between germline ends came to 16 bases. The CDR3 length is 12 residues. CDR1 SQVTM and CDR2 ANQGSEA come from the germline V gene. CDR3 in amino acids: CSVGNGGSGYTF. As DNA, the CDR3 is TGCAGCGTCGGAAATGGGGGGTCCGGCTACACCTTC.

The chain uses TRBV11-1 and TRBJ2-5; 9 bases match TRBD2. After removal of 3 bases from V and 2 bases from J, the junction contained 7 bases not matched to a gene. The CDR3 has 16 residues. The germline gives CDR1 SGHAT, CDR2 FQDESV (reference sequence). The CDR3 protein is CASSFIAGEGQETQYF. The CDR3 bases are TGTGCCAGCAGCTTTATAGCGGGAGAAGGGCAAGAGACCCAGTACTTC.

V is TRBV10-1 and J is TRBJ1-1; 7 nucleotides line up with TRBD1. Germline V gene data show CDR1 as WNHNN and CDR2 as SYGVQD (reference sequence). Trimming at V came to 6 bases and at J to 3 bases, leaving 19 bases not matched to a gene. The CDR3 extends over 18 amino acids. This CDR3 is CASSRRRQGGWPDTEAFF. CDR3 nucleotides: TGCGCCAGCAGCAGACGACGACAGGGAGGATGGCCTGACACTGAAGCTTTCTTT.

The CDR3: CATRSDVLSYEQYF. The CDR3 nucleotides read TGTGCCACAAGGAGTGACGTCCTCTCCTACGAGCAGTACTTC. The V call is TRBV6-6, the J call TRBJ2-7; D unclear. From germline, CDR1 is MNHNY and CDR2 SVGAGI (reference sequence). V shed 10 bases and J shed 0 bases, with 16 bases lying between them. This CDR3 comprises 14 residues.

The chain combines TRBV18 with TRBJ2-5; the D is unclear. CDR1 KGHSH and CDR2 LQKENI come from the germline V gene. Trimming removed 6 bases from V and 1 base from J, with 6 bases in between. The CDR3 totals 12 residues. The CDR3 coding sequence is TGTGCCAGCTCTAGCCGCCAAGAGACCCAGTACTTC. It is translated as CASSSRQETQYF.

This chain uses TRBV7-3 with TRBJ2-5; a possible D gene is TRBD2 (6 bases). This CDR3 comprises 16 residues. The V end was cut by 6 bases, the J end by 2 bases, with 19 bases between. CDR1 and CDR2 (germline): SGHTA, FQGTGA. CDR3 residues: CASSPLGGGGQETQYF. The CDR3 nucleotides read TGTGCCAGCAGTCCACTCGGGGGAGGAGGGCAAGAGACCCAGTACTTC.

This chain joins TRBV10-3 and TRBJ2-3; a possible D gene is TRBD2 (7 bases). The CDR3 has 15 amino acids. V was shortened by 11 bases and J by 5 bases, with 23 bases between the two germline ends. Germline CDR1 ENHRY, CDR2 SYGVKD. The CDR3 loop is CASKGEGGGIDTQYF. CDR3 sequence (DNA): TGTGCCTCAAAGGGGGAGGGAGGTGGAATAGATACGCAGTATTTT.

The chain couples TRBV2 to TRBJ2-5; a weak D match, TRBD2 (6 bases). Germline loops: CDR1 SNHLY, CDR2 FYNNEI. This CDR3 region has 14 residues. The germline V and J ends were trimmed by 6 bases and 5 bases, with 16 bases remaining between them. CDR3 sequence (DNA): TGTGCCAGCAGCGGCGGGACTTCCGGGGAGACCCAGTACTTC. Protein: CASSGGTSGETQYF.

The rearrangement links TRBV6-1 to TRBJ1-4; D gene unclear. This CDR3 is 11 amino acids long. The V gene's germline CDR1 is MNHNS and CDR2 SASEGT. V lost 2 bases to trimming and J lost 12 bases, with 7 bases between them. CDR3 region: CASSEMVELFF. CDR3 coding DNA: TGTGCCAGCAGTGAAATGGTAGAACTGTTTTTT.

The rearrangement joins TRBV28 to TRBJ1-2, with D unclear. This CDR3 region has 12 residues. Germline values: CDR1 MDHEN, CDR2 SYDVKM. V dropped 5 bases and J dropped 1 base, with 5 bases sitting between them. The CDR3 region is CASSTVNYGYTF. DNA for the CDR3: TGTGCCAGCAGTACAGTTAACTATGGCTACACCTTC.

This chain joins TRBV28 and TRBJ1-1; 7 nucleotides line up with TRBD1. This CDR3 has 16 amino acids. V lost 1 base to trimming and J lost 5 bases; unmatched junction nucleotides: 10. Germline CDR1 reads MDHEN; CDR2 reads SYDVKM. CDR3 sequence: CASSLLMNRGGTEAFF. The DNA for the CDR3 is TGTGCCAGCAGTTTATTGATGAACAGGGGAGGTACTGAAGCTTTCTTT.

The chain uses TRBV7-8 and TRBJ2-2, with 8 bases aligning to TRBD2. This CDR3 is built from 19 residues. Germline V lookup: CDR1 SGHVS, CDR2 FQNEAQ. V lost 6 bases to trimming and J lost 4 bases; unmatched junction nucleotides: 19. The CDR3: CASSPTGKKGLVGTGELFF. DNA of the CDR3: TGTGCCAGCAGTCCGACTGGCAAAAAGGGACTAGTAGGCACCGGGGAGCTGTTTTTT.

The rearrangement joins TRBV28 to TRBJ2-7, with D tentatively TRBD2 (5 bases). V lost 1 base to trimming and J lost 5 bases, with 12 bases between them. The CDR3 loop spans 14 amino acids. Germline V gene lookup returns CDR1 MDHEN and CDR2 SYDVKM. Here the CDR3 reads CASSLSPRADEQYF. CDR3 in DNA: TGTGCCAGCAGTTTATCCCCGCGGGCAGACGAGCAGTACTTC.

The chain is built from TRBV10-2 and TRBJ1-3; the match to TRBD1 covers 9 bases. Germline V gene lookup returns CDR1 WSHSY and CDR2 SAAADI. This CDR3 contains 15 residues. The junction had 4 bases not matched to a gene; V was cut back by 2 bases and J by 5 bases. CDR3 DNA: TGCGCCAGCAGTGAGGGGACAGGGTATAGAAACACCATATATTTT. This encodes CASSEGTGYRNTIYF.

The chain has TRBV9 and TRBJ2-2; 7 bases map to TRBD2. V shed 7 bases, J shed 2 bases, and the junction held 8 bases outside the gene matches. The CDR3 extends over 15 amino acids. Germline-derived CDR1 and CDR2 are SGDLS and YYNGEE. CDR3 protein: CASEKAGSNTGELFF. CDR3 bases: TGTGCCAGCGAAAAAGCGGGATCTAACACCGGGGAGCTGTTTTTT.

V and J are TRBV19 and TRBJ1-2; TRBD1 is a possible D gene (5 bases). This CDR3 is 11 amino acids long. The V gene lost 4 bases and the J gene lost 7 bases, with 7 bases spanning the gap. The germline V gene encodes CDR1 LNHDA and CDR2 SQIVND (reference sequence). CDR3 sequence (DNA): TGTGCCAGTAGTACGACAGTTGGCTACACCTTC. Amino acids: CASSTTVGYTF.

CDR3 residues: CASSIGASGSYNEQFF. CDR3 nucleotides: TGTGCCAGTAGTATAGGGGCTAGCGGGAGCTACAATGAGCAGTTCTTC. J is TRBJ2-1 and V is TRBV19; 10 nucleotides line up with TRBD2. Germline assignment: CDR1 LNHDA and CDR2 SQIVND (reference sequence). The CDR3 totals 16 residues. Trimming cost V 1 base and J 3 bases; bases outside gene matches: 3. Using reference TRBV19 and TRBJ2-1 for the parts outside the CDR3, the full variable domain is DGGITQSPKYLFRKEGQNVTLSCEQNLNHDAMYWYRQDPGQGLRLIYYSQIVNDFQKGDIAEGYSVSREKKESFPLTVTSAQKNPTAFYLCASSIGASGSYNEQFFGPGTRLTVL.

The rearrangement joins TRBV19 to TRBJ2-1; TRBD2 is a possible D gene (6 bases). Germline V gene data show CDR1 as LNHDA and CDR2 as SQIVND (reference sequence). Trimming stripped 0 bases from V and 11 bases from J, with 11 bases between. This CDR3 contains 13 residues. This chain's CDR3 is CASSIDGRGKQFF. CDR3 nucleotide sequence: TGTGCCAGTAGTATAGATGGGCGGGGCAAGCAGTTCTTC.

This sequence joins TRBV5-5 and TRBJ2-1, with 8 bases aligning to TRBD2. The germline V gene has CDR1 SGHKS and CDR2 YYEKEE (reference sequence). This CDR3 is 17 amino acids long. J was trimmed by 2 bases and V by 4 bases; bases with no gene match: 11. The CDR3: CASSPLGGRSTYNEQFF. CDR3 nucleotides: TGTGCCAGCAGCCCTTTAGGCGGGAGGTCCACCTACAATGAGCAGTTCTTC.